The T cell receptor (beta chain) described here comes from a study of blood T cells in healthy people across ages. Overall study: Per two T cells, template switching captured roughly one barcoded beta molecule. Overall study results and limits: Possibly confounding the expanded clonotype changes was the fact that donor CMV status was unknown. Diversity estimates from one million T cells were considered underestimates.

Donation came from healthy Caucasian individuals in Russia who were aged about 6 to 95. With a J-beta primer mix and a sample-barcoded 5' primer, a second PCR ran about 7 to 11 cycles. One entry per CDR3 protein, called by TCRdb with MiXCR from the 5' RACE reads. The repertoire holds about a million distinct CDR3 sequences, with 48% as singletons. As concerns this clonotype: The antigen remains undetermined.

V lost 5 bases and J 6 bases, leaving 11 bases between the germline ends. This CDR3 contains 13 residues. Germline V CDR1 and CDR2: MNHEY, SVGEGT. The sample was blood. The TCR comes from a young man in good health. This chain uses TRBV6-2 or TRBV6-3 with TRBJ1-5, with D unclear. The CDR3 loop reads CASSDTSGQPQHF. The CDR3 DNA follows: TGTGCCAGCAGTGACACATCGGGTCAGCCCCAGCATTTT.